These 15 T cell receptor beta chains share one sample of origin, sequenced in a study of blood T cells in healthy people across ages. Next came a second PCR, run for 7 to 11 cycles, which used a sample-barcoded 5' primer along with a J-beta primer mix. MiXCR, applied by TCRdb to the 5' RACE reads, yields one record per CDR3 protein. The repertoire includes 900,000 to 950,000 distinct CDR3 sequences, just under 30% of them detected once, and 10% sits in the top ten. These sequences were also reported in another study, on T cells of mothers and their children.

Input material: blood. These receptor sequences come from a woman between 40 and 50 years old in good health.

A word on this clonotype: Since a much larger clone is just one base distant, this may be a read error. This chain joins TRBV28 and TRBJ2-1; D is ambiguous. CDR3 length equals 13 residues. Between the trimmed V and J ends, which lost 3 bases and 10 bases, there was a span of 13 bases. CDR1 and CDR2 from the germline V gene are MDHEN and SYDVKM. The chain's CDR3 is CASSFALTYEQFF. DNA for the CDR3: TGTGCCAGCAGTTTCGCGCTCACCTACGAGCAGTTCTTC.

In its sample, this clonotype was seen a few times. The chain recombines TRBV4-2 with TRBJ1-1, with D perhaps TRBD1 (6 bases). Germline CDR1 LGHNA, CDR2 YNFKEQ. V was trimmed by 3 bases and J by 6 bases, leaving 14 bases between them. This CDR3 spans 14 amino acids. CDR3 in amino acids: CASSQQGLVAEAFF. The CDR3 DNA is TGTGCCAGCAGCCAGCAGGGGTTGGTCGCTGAAGCTTTCTTT.

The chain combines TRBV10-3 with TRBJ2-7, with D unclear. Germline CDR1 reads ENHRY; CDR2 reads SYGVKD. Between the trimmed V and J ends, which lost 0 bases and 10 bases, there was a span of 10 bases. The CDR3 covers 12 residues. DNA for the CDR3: TGTGCCATCAGTGAGTCGGGCCAGGCCCAGTACTTC. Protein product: CAISESGQAQYF.

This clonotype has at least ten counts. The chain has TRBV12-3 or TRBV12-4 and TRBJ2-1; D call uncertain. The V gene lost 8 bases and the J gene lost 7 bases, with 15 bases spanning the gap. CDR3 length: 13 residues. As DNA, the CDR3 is TGTGCCAGCCCCCGTCCTACGGAGAATGAGCAGTTCTTC. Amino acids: CASPRPTENEQFF.

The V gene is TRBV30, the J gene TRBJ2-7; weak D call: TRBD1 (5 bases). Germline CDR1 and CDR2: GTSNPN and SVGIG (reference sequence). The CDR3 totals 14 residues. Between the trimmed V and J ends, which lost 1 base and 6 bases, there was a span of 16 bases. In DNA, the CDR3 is TGTGCCTGGAGTGGGCGCAGGGCTAGTTTCGAGCAGTACTTC. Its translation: CAWSGRRASFEQYF.

CDR3 amino acids: CASSQISGRIMNTEAFF. The CDR3 DNA reads TGTGCCAGCAGCCAAATTTCGGGACGGATAATGAACACTGAAGCTTTCTTT. The chain is built from TRBV7-8 and TRBJ1-1; D perhaps matches TRBD1 (5 bases). The CDR3 has 17 residues. The germline V gene encodes CDR1 SGHVS and CDR2 FQNEAQ. Trimming removed 5 bases from V and 0 bases from J, with 19 bases in between.

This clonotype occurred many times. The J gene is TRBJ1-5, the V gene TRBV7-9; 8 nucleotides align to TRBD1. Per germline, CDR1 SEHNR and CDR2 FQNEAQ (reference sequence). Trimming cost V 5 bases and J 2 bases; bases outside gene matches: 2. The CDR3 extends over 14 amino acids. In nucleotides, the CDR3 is TGTGCCAGCAGCCGGGGACAGGGCAATCAGCCCCAGCATTTT. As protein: CASSRGQGNQPQHF.

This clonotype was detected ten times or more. The CDR3 region is CSAPYPGLAGNEQFF. The DNA of the CDR3 is TGCAGTGCGCCCTACCCGGGACTAGCGGGAAATGAGCAGTTCTTC. The rearrangement uses TRBV20-1 and TRBJ2-1; 13 bases line up with TRBD2. The V gene end was trimmed by 6 bases and the J gene end by 7 bases; junction bases not matched to a gene: 9. CDR1 is DFQATT, CDR2 SNEGSKA, per germline (reference sequence). This CDR3 comprises 15 residues.

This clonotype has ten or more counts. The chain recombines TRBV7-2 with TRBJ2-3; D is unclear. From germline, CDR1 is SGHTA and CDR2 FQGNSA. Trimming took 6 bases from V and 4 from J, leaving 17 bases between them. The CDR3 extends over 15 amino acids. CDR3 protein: CASSLPTRLADTQYF. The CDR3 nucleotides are TGTGCCAGCAGTTTACCAACCCGTCTTGCAGATACGCAGTATTTT.

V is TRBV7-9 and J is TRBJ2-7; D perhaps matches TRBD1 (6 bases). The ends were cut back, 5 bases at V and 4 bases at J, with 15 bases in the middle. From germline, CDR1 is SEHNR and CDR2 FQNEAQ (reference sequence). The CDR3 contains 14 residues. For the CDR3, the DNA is TGTGCCAGCAGCCGTCCCGGGACATCTTACGAGCAGTACTTC. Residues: CASSRPGTSYEQYF.

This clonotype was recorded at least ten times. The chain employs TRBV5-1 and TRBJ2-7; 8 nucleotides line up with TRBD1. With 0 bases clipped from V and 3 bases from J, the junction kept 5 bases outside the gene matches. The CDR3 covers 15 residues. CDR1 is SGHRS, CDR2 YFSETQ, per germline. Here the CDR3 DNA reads TGCGCCAGCAGCTTGGCTCCGGGACAGGACTACGAGCAGTACTTC. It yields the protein CASSLAPGQDYEQYF.

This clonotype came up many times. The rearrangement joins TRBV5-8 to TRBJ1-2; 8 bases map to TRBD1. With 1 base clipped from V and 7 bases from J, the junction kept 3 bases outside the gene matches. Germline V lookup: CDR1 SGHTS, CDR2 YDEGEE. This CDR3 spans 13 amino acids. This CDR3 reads CASSLSGGSGYTF. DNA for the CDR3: TGTGCCAGCAGCTTGTCAGGGGGCAGTGGCTACACCTTC. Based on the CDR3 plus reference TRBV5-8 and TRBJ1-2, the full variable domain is EAGVTQSPTHLIKTRGQQATLRCSPISGHTSVYWYQQALGLGLQFLLWYDEGEERNRGNFPPRFSGRQFPNYSSELNVNALELEDSALYLCASSLSGGSGYTFGSGTRLTVV.

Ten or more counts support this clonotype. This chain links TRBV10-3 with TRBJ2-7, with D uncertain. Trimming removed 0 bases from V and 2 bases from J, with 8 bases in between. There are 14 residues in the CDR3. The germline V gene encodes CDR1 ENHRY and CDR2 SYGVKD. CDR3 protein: CAISESEGPYEQYF. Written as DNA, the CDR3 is TGTGCCATCAGTGAGTCGGAAGGGCCCTACGAGCAGTACTTC.

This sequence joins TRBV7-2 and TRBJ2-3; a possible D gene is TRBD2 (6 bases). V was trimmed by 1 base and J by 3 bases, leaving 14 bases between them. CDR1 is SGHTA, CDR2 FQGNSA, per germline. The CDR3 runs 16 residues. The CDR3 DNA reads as TGTGCCAGCAGCTTAGGAGCCGAGGGAGGTACAGATACGCAGTATTTT. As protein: CASSLGAEGGTDTQYF.

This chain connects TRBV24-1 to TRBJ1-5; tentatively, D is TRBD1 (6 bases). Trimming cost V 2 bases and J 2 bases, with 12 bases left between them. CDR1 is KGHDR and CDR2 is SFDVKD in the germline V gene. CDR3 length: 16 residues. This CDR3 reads CATSDSTGARNQPQHF. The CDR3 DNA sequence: TGTGCCACCAGTGATTCGACAGGAGCCCGCAATCAGCCCCAGCATTTT.